This T cell receptor (beta chain) was documented in a study of cytomegalovirus exposure and HLA in healthy donors. Comment on this clone: Its antigen is not known.

CDR1 and CDR2 (germline): LNHDA, SQIVND (reference sequence). V was pared by 3 bases and J by 6 bases, with 9 bases between. The CDR3 spans 13 residues. Broader study findings: It was taken for granted in presence/absence analyses that sequencing depth across donors was roughly uniform. The study carried out a later analysis of TCR beta sequences. It associated around 17,000 of them with specific HLA alleles at a false discovery rate of 0.05. Later work found that TCR association rates differed between HLA loci; DRB1 had the most and HLA-C the fewest.

PCR primers comprised 60 Vbeta and 13 Jbeta primers. Produced via immunoSEQ multiplex PCR; TCRdb's table is partial and in-frame only. The table has about 130,000 clones, 70% to 80% seen once. The specimen was PBMCs. This chain links TRBV19 with TRBJ1-5, with unresolved D. The sequence was collected from a man aged 18 to 30 in good health and CMV-seronegative. Written as DNA, the CDR3 is TGTGCCAGTAGTATGGTCGGTGGTCAGCCCCAGCATTTT. The encoded protein is CASSMVGGQPQHF.